This T cell receptor beta chain originates from a study of persistence of HIV-infected CD4 T cells. Study results and caveats: Rare CMV-responding cells carrying HIV-1 proviruses were not analyzed separately for TCR.

The stimulus was an HIV-1 Gag 15-mer peptide pool, 0.85 to 1 ug/peptide/mL. CD40L/CD69 double-negative CD45RO-high memory CD4+ T cells were collected. Donors had undetectable plasma HIV-1 RNA, under 50 copies/mL, for 4+ years. Before stimulation, PBMCs underwent CD8+ T cell depletion. This was the immunoSEQ version 4 assay in survey mode. Sequencing was performed with immunoSEQ multiplex PCR; in TCRdb, only in-frame clones are kept and a portion is missing. The sample consists of 64,000 or so clones, approximately 75% of them appearing once. Germline V gene data show CDR1 as SGHDN and CDR2 as FVKESK. V was pared by 4 bases and J by 8 bases, with 17 bases between. The CDR3 is 14 residues long. This clone has ten or more counts. Its antigen is unknown.

This chain uses TRBV14 with TRBJ1-2; no clear D gene. The TCR originated in an adult man with HIV who was CMV-seropositive. This specimen consisted of CD4+ T cells sorted from PBMCs after approximately 19-hour stimulation, obtained from a patient who received antiretroviral therapy. The DNA for the CDR3 is TGTGCCAGCAGCCGATCGACACTCCTTTCAGGCTACACCTTC. This encodes CASSRSTLLSGYTF. The variable domain in full, with the rest retrieved from reference TRBV14 and TRBJ1-2, is EAGVTQFPSHSVIEKGQTVTLRCDPISGHDNLYWYRRVMGKEIKFLLHFVKESKQDESGMPNNRFLAERTGGTYSTLKVQPAELEDSGVYFCASSRSTLLSGYTFGSGTRLTVV.